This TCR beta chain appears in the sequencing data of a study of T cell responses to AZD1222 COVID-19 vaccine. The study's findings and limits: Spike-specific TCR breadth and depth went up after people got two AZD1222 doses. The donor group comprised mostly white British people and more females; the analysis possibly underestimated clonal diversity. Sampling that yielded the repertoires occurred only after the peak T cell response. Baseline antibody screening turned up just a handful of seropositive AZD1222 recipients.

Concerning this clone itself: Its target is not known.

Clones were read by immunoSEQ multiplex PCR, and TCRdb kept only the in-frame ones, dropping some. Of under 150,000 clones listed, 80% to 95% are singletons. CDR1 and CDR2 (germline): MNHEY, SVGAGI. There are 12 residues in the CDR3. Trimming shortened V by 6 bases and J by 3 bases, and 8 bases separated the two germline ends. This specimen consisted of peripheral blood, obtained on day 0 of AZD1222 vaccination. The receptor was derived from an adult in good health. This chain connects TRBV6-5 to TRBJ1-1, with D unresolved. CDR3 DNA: TGTGCCAGCAGGGGCAGATACACTGAAGCTTTCTTT. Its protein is CASRGRYTEAFF.